One sample yielded the 12 T cell receptor beta chains listed below, sequenced in a study of cytotoxic CD8 clonotypes in ibrutinib-treated CLL. Data came from immunoSEQ multiplex PCR; TCRdb stores just in-frame clones and leaves some out. The sample gives 40,000 or so clones, just over 70% of which show up once; roughly a tenth is in the top ten. The sample was PBMCs, taken at disease progression, from a patient treated with ibrutinib. These receptors were collected from a human donor with chronic lymphocytic leukemia.

The genes are TRBV28 and TRBJ2-5; D is uncertain. V gave up 2 bases and J gave up 5 bases, with 12 bases separating them. The CDR3 spans 14 residues. Germline V gives CDR1 MDHEN, CDR2 SYDVKM. As DNA, the CDR3 is TGTGCCAGCAGTTTAGGGGTACACGCCGAGACCCAGTACTTC. Protein: CASSLGVHAETQYF. Full variable domain (rest looked up from reference TRBV28 and TRBJ2-5): DVKVTQSSRYLVKRTGEKVFLECVQDMDHENMFWYRQDPGLGLRLIYFSYDVKMKEKGDIPEGYSVSREKKERFSLILESASTNQTSMYLCASSLGVHAETQYFGPGTRLLVL.

The rearrangement links TRBV6-5 to TRBJ2-5; the match to TRBD2 covers 10 bases. The CDR3 loop spans 15 amino acids. The germline V gene has CDR1 MNHEY and CDR2 SVGAGI. Trimming removed 5 bases from V and 5 bases from J; junction bases left unmatched: 8. CDR3 coding DNA: TGTGCCAGCAGTGTTAGCGGGGGGTTAGGGGAGACCCAGTACTTC. Protein product: CASSVSGGLGETQYF.

The chain has TRBV6-1 and TRBJ2-3; either TRBD1 or TRBD2 may fit D (6 bases each). Germline-derived CDR1 and CDR2 are MNHNS and SASEGT. The CDR3 is made up of 16 amino acids. Trimming left V 4 bases short and J 1 base short, with 15 bases between. This chain's CDR3 is CASSVGGGVGTDTQYF. The CDR3 bases are TGTGCCAGCAGTGTAGGAGGGGGTGTTGGCACAGATACGCAGTATTTT.

The gene calls are TRBV13 and TRBJ1-1; no firm D call. The length of the CDR3 is 12 residues. V shed 1 base and J shed 1 base, with 1 base lying between them. CDR1 and CDR2 (germline): PRHDT, FYEKMQ (reference sequence). The CDR3 loop is CASSLENTEAFF. The CDR3 DNA sequence: TGTGCCAGCAGCTTAGAGAACACTGAAGCTTTCTTT.

The chain employs TRBV27 and TRBJ2-1, with 14 nucleotides matching TRBD2. CDR1 and CDR2 from the germline V gene are MNHEY and SMNVEV (reference sequence). V dropped 6 bases and J dropped 1; count of bases not matched to a gene: 8. The CDR3 is made up of 18 amino acids. The CDR3 loop reads CASRPGTSGSRSYNEQFF. DNA of the CDR3: TGTGCCAGCAGACCCGGGACTAGCGGGAGTCGGTCCTACAATGAGCAGTTCTTC.

The chain is built from TRBV21-1 and TRBJ1-2. TRBV21-1 is designated a pseudogene. The CDR3 sequence is 13 residues long. As DNA, the CDR3 is TGTGCCAGCAGCAAGAGGAATAACTATGGCTACACCTTC. Protein product: CASSKRNNYGYTF.

The CDR3 bases are TGTGCCAGCAGTCACCGGGGTACAAACACTGAAGCTTTCTTT. Amino acids: CASSHRGTNTEAFF. The V call is TRBV2, the J call TRBJ1-1; D gene uncertain. The germline V gene has CDR1 SNHLY and CDR2 FYNNEI. This CDR3 is 14 amino acids long. Trimming pared 5 bases from V and 2 bases from J, leaving 12 bases between. Supplemented by reference TRBV2 and TRBJ1-1, the full variable domain reads EPEVTQTPSHQVTQMGQEVILRCVPISNHLYFYWYRQILGQKVEFLVSFYNNEISEKSEIFDDQFSVERPDGSNFTLKIRSTKLEDSAMYFCASSHRGTNTEAFFGQGTRLTVV.

The table lists this clone with a few counts. The chain joins TRBV18 to TRBJ1-5, with a tentative D call TRBD1 (6 bases). There are 14 residues in the CDR3. V was cut by 3 bases and J by 4 bases, with 10 bases left in between. Germline values: CDR1 KGHSH, CDR2 LQKENI. The CDR3 DNA sequence: TGTGCCAGCTCACCGTCAGGGGCGAATCAGCCCCAGCATTTT. Residues: CASSPSGANQPQHF.

The chain carries TRBV5-5 and TRBJ2-7; D is possibly TRBD1 (6 bases). The V gene lost 4 bases and the J gene lost 4 bases, with 15 bases spanning the gap. CDR1 is SGHKS, CDR2 YYEKEE, per germline (reference sequence). The length of the CDR3 is 14 residues. Here the CDR3 DNA reads TGTGCCAGCAGCCCGTCGGGGACATCTTACGAGCAGTACTTC. The encoded protein is CASSPSGTSYEQYF.

The chain links TRBV13 to TRBJ2-1; D perhaps matches TRBD2 (6 bases). V was cut by 3 bases and J by 7 bases, with 16 bases left in between. The CDR3 length is 15 residues. Germline CDR1 reads PRHDT; CDR2 reads FYEKMQ (reference sequence). The CDR3 sequence: CASSFTLLASNEQFF. The CDR3 region has the DNA TGTGCCAGCAGCTTTACCCTTCTAGCGAGTAATGAGCAGTTCTTC.

This clone was found once. J is TRBJ1-1 and V is TRBV5-1, with D perhaps TRBD1 (6 bases). Germline V gene sequence: CDR1 SGHRS, CDR2 YFSETQ. The CDR3 totals 16 residues. V lost 0 bases, J lost 6 bases, and 18 bases lay in between. DNA of the CDR3: TGCGCCAGCAGCTTGGGAAATACAGGGTTTATAGCTGAAGCTTTCTTT. Translating gives CASSLGNTGFIAEAFF. The full variable domain, with the rest looked up from reference TRBV5-1 and TRBJ1-1, is KAGVTQTPRYLIKTRGQQVTLSCSPISGHRSVSWYQQTPGQGLQFLFEYFSETQRNKGNFPGRFSGRQFSNSRSEMNVSTLELGDSALYLCASSLGNTGFIAEAFFGQGTRLTVV.

The chain carries TRBV30 and TRBJ2-5; the match to TRBD2 covers 11 bases. V shed 3 bases and J 1 base; nucleotides not matched to a gene: 7. CDR3 length: 16 amino acids. In germline, CDR1 is GTSNPN, CDR2 SVGIG (reference sequence). Here the CDR3 DNA reads TGTGCCTGGAGGGCTGGACTAGCGGGCCCCCAAGAGACCCAGTACTTC. This translates into CAWRAGLAGPQETQYF.